This T cell receptor (beta chain) appears in the sequencing data of a study of OX40 agonist ivuxolimab in advanced cancers. In the study overall: Ivuxolimab was an agonistic, fully human IgG2 monoclonal antibody directed against OX40 (CD134), a costimulatory receptor. Intravenous ivuxolimab was administered to patients every 2 weeks at six dose levels: 0.01, 0.1, 0.3, 1.5, 3 and 10 mg/kg. Of the approximately 53 patients in dose escalation, about 20 had hepatocellular carcinoma, some 15 had melanoma, 9 had renal cell carcinoma and 9 had head and neck cancer. A male proportion of around 81% and a mean age of approximately 61 years, ranging from about 20 to 79, were recorded for the dose-escalation cohort. Prior anti-PD-1, anti-PD-L1 or anti-CTLA-4 therapy was permitted, and 40% of dose-escalation patients had received checkpoint inhibitors. Partial responses occurred in three dose-escalation patients, of whom one had hepatocellular carcinoma and two had cutaneous melanoma. The point of sequencing TCRbeta in the periphery was to test whether ivuxolimab changed TCR sequence diversity and drove clonal T-cell expansion. The paper covers the monotherapy dose-escalation part of the phase I ivuxolimab trial, which included N = 52 patients.

Genomic DNA was isolated from the sorted cells so that the TCRbeta CDR3 region could be sequenced. TCRbeta CDR3 regions were sequenced using the immunoSEQ Assay. TCRdb stores this immuneACCESS table with in-frame sequences only. Part of the clones is absent; in the studies checked, under half of the shortfall reflects unresolved V genes, and no reason is known for the rest. Across this sample there are around 120,000 clones, with roughly nine tenths seen only once. The biggest ten clones account for about 0.55% of the sample. Patients with autoimmune disease history or receiving systemic immunosuppression were excluded from the trial. In every dose cohort, peripheral blood was drawn for TCR sequencing at baseline, cycle 4 day 1, and cycle 7 day 1. Samples were obtained from an open-label, multicenter, first-in-human phase I dose-escalation trial of ivuxolimab. Adults with locally advanced or metastatic melanoma, renal cell carcinoma, hepatocellular carcinoma or head and neck squamous cell carcinoma were enrolled in the trial. CD4+ and CD8+ T cells were sorted separately from peripheral blood before TCR sequencing.

On this clone itself: There is no known antigen for this receptor. No base qualities exist here, and no much larger clone lies one base off it.

What the research found in general, with its limitations: After ivuxolimab, expanded clones were on average more numerous among CD8+ T cells than among CD4+ T cells. At doses of 0.1 to 3.0 mg/kg, clonal expansion of both CD4+ and CD8+ blood T cells was observed from baseline to week 6. Low levels of normalized T-cell clonal expansion were also seen in some nonresponding patients. The antigen specificity of the clonally expanded peripheral T cells was not determined. In the 0.1-3.0 mg/kg groups, partial responders had among the lowest normalized peripheral clonal expansion, particularly in CD8+ T cells.

Its CDR3 holds 14 amino acids, cysteine through phenylalanine. The only DNA kept is the CDR3, 42 bases in frame from the first base. The germline V gene specifies KGHSH as CDR1 and LQKENI as CDR2. V is clipped by 8 bases and J by 1 base, and the sequence between their germline boundaries is 12 bases long. The chain is encoded by TRBV18 joined to TRBJ1-5, with the D gene uncertain. This sample comprised CD4+ or CD8+ T cells sorted from blood, obtained in a trial of the OX40 agonist ivuxolimab. The sequence came from an adult with an advanced solid tumor such as melanoma, head and neck, liver or kidney cancer. The CDR3 protein sequence reads: CASRNPVSNQPQHF. The base sequence is TGTGCCAGCCGGAATCCCGTAAGCAATCAGCCCCAGCATTTT.